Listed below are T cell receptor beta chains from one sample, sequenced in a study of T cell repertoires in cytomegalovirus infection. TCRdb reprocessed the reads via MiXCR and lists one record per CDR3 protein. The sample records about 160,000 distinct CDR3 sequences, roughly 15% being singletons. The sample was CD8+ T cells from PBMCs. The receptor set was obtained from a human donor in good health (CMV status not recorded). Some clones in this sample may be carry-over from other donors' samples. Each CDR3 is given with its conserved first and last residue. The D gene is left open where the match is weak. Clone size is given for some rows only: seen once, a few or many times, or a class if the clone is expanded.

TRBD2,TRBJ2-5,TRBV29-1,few,CSVENPPGRGGKTQYF,TGCAGCGTTGAAAACCCCCCGGGGCGGGGGGGAAAGACCCAGTACTTC
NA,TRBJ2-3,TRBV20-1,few,CSPRDPVTDTQYF,TGCAGCCCCCGGGACCCGGTTACAGATACGCAGTATTTT
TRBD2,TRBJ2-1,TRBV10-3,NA,CAIAGGRDEQFF,TGTGCCATTGCGGGGGGGCGGGATGAGCAGTTCTTC
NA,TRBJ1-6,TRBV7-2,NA,CASSLEGHHYNSPLHF,TGTGCCAGCAGCTTAGAGGGGCATCACTATAATTCACCCCTCCACTTT
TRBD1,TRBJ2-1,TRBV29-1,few,CSVEGLTGIYNEQFF,TGCAGCGTTGAAGGGTTGACAGGGATCTACAATGAGCAGTTCTTC
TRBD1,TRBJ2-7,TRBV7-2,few,CASSPWDRAGHEQYF,TGTGCCAGCAGCCCGTGGGACAGGGCAGGGCACGAGCAGTACTTC
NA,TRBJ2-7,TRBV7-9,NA,CASSTRQTYEQYF,TGTGCCAGCAGCACCCGACAAACCTACGAGCAGTACTTC
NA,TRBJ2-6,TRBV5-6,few,CASRVQGVSGANVLTF,TGTGCCAGCAGGGTGCAAGGAGTCTCAGGGGCCAACGTCCTGACTTTC
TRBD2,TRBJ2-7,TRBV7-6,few,CASSLEGRDVEQYF,TGTGCCAGCAGCTTAGAGGGGAGGGACGTCGAGCAGTACTTC
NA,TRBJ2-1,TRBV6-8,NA,CASFSGRNNEQFF,TGTGCCAGTTTTAGCGGAAGAAACAATGAGCAGTTCTTC
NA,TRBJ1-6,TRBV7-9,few,CASSLDNSPLHF,TGTGCCAGCAGCTTAGATAATTCACCCCTCCACTTT
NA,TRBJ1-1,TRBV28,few,CASSLWETEAFF,TGTGCCAGCAGTTTGTGGGAGACTGAAGCTTTCTTT
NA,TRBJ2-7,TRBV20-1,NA,CSAVGETSYEQYF,TGCAGTGCTGTGGGCGAGACCTCCTACGAGCAGTACTTC
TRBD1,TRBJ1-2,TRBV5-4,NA,CASSLTGDYYGYTF,TGTGCCAGCAGCTTGACAGGGGACTACTATGGCTACACCTTC
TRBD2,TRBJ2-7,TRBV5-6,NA,CASRQGQAGLAGLYEQYF,TGTGCCAGCAGACAGGGACAGGCTGGACTAGCGGGACTCTACGAGCAGTACTTC
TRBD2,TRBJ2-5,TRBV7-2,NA,CASSFSGGTVETQYF,TGTGCCAGCAGCTTTAGCGGGGGGACTGTGGAGACCCAGTACTTC